This T cell receptor (beta chain) was documented in a study of blood T cell repertoires in COVID-19. Study summary: Whether acute or convalescent, the COVID-19 samples came from the United States, Italy and Spain.

After removal of 3 bases from V and 2 bases from J, the junction contained 3 bases not matched to a gene. The CDR3 is made up of 14 amino acids. Germline CDR1 reads SGHTA; CDR2 reads FQGNSA. Authors' analysis steps: Estimation of nucleated cell counts relied on the amplification of reference gene primers. Produced via immunoSEQ multiplex PCR; TCRdb's table is partial and in-frame only. D and trimming were read from the DNA, whereas the V and J calls and clone size are those reported in that table. This table holds 150,000 to 200,000 clones, 65% to 90% found once. A few counts support this clone. Sequencing was performed on peripheral blood. This chain connects TRBV7-2 to TRBJ2-7, with TRBD2 matching over 8 bases. The source is a human donor in a cohort sampled during active COVID-19. The chain's CDR3 is CASSFTSGPYEQYF. In DNA form, the CDR3 reads TGTGCCAGCAGCTTTACTAGCGGTCCCTACGAGCAGTACTTC.